Presented here are 2 T cell receptor beta chains from one specimen sequenced in a study of blood T cell repertoires in COVID-19. Method: immunoSEQ multiplex PCR; TCRdb's copy keeps in-frame clones and lacks some. This repertoire shows over 75,000 clones, around 90% found once; its top ten account for 3.5% to 5%. Sequences were obtained from peripheral blood. The receptor source for this set is a human donor with COVID-19, enrolled during active disease. The donor label of this sample is uncertain.

The rearrangement joins TRBV5-4 to TRBJ2-3; the D gene is possibly TRBD2 (7 bases). Germline values: CDR1 SGHNT, CDR2 YYREEE (reference sequence). The V and J ends lost 1 base and 5 bases respectively, with 11 bases between them. The CDR3 is made up of 14 amino acids. The CDR3 sequence is CASSLRGGRDTQYF. CDR3 nucleotides: TGTGCCAGCAGCTTGAGGGGGGGTAGAGATACGCAGTATTTT.

This chain links TRBV11-2 with TRBJ2-5, with unresolved D. V lost 1 base, J lost 2 bases, and 8 bases lay in between. CDR1 is SGHAT, CDR2 FQNNGV, per germline. CDR3 length: 14 residues. CDR3 protein: CASSLGVGQETQYF. For the CDR3, the DNA is TGTGCCAGCAGCTTAGGAGTCGGGCAAGAGACCCAGTACTTC.